This TCR beta chain was recovered during a study of blood T cell repertoires in COVID-19 (dated by TCRdb to 2019 to 2021). Turning to the overall study: Samples from collaborators originated in the United States, Italy and Spain and spanned both the acute and convalescent phases of COVID-19. The prospective study material was composed of cDNA or gDNA derived from T cells, B-cell-depleted T cells, or PBMCs. The dataset comprised deeply sampled blood TCRbeta repertoires from subjects exposed to, actively infected with, or recovered from COVID-19. The repertoires were made available in a free public database intended to serve as a resource for research on the immune response to SARS-CoV-2. Samples came from the ongoing ImmuneRACE study (first 160 participants) plus 1,254 subjects from 6 global collaborators. Nearly every sample came with metadata listing a de-identified subject ID, COVID-19 status, age in years and sex. Where HLA class I and class II types were available, the types were taken from metadata supplied by the sample provider, not from assay-based typing.

Beyond this particular receptor, the publication reports: The quantity of clinical and demographic metadata differed by source and by participant and was supplied without curation.

The immunoSEQ Assay, a bias-controlled multiplex PCR, was used to amplify TCRbeta CDR3 regions from genomic DNA. As for the authors' bioinformatics: The number of nucleated cells in each sample was estimated from the amplification of reference gene primers within the assay. To quantify the absolute abundance of each unique TCRbeta CDR3 rearrangement, sequence reads were collapsed and filtered. For each sample, productive Simpson clonality was calculated as the square root of Simpson's diversity index over productive rearrangements. TCRdb mirrors the immuneACCESS table, restricted to in-frame sequences. Some clones are absent from its copies; in checked studies, under half trace to an unresolved V gene, and the reason for the others is unknown. For V, J and clone size, that table is used; D and trimming come from the DNA. This sample is represented by 180,000 or so clones; roughly 86% of them were singletons. The ten top clones hold 6% to 9% of the sample.

Samples from volunteer blood donors who had recovered from COVID-19 were contributed by a second Seattle source. Collaborating institutions collected whole blood in K2EDTA tubes following their own protocols. For TCRbeta analysis, collaborators shipped samples in one of three forms: frozen whole blood, isolated PBMCs, or DNA extracted from either of those sample types. Reading the germline V gene gives CDR1 MRHNA and CDR2 SNTAGT. CDR3 length: 14 amino acids, cysteine to phenylalanine. Only the CDR3 portion is preserved as DNA: 42 bases, with reading frame beginning at the first base. V lost 11 bases and J lost 0 bases; the stretch between them is 14 bases long. This clone was counted a single time. What antigen it recognizes has not been identified. There are no base qualities to consult, and no much larger clone falls within one base.

This sequence was found in a man aged 40-49 years who had recovered from COVID-19. The chain is made from TRBV6-4 and TRBJ2-4; no D gene call is confident. Sequencing was done on a sample of peripheral blood. CDR3 reads: CALNLLQAKNIQYF. In nucleotide form, the sequence is TGTGCCCTGAACCTACTTCAAGCCAAAAACATTCAGTACTTC.